Listed here are 22 T cell receptor beta chains from one sample, sequenced in a study of identical twins. TCRdb reprocessed the 5' RACE reads via MiXCR and lists one record per CDR3 protein. The sample yields some 500,000 distinct CDR3 sequences, over 11% seen once. This same sample was also taken into another study, of yellow fever vaccine responses in identical twins.

The sequenced sample consisted of CD4+ T cells sorted from blood. The receptors shown here come from a woman between 18 and 30 years old in good health.

This chain connects TRBV10-2 to TRBJ2-5; 7 bases agree with TRBD1. J lost 4 bases, V lost 5 bases, and 7 bases had no gene match. Germline values: CDR1 WSHSY, CDR2 SAAADI. CDR3 size: 14 residues. This CDR3 is CASSNTGVAETQYF. The CDR3 DNA is TGCGCCAGCAGTAACACAGGGGTCGCAGAGACCCAGTACTTC.

This chain connects TRBV2 to TRBJ1-1; 8 nucleotides line up with TRBD1. The V gene's germline CDR1 is SNHLY and CDR2 FYNNEI. This CDR3 region has 15 residues. Unmatched junction bases numbered 6, after V lost 1 base and J lost 5 bases. DNA of the CDR3: TGTGCCAGCAGTGAAGGTCAGGGGGCGGTAACTGAAGCTTTCTTT. Its translation: CASSEGQGAVTEAFF. Together with reference TRBV2 and TRBJ1-1, the CDR3 gives the full variable domain: EPEVTQTPSHQVTQMGQEVILRCVPISNHLYFYWYRQILGQKVEFLVSFYNNEISEKSEIFDDQFSVERPDGSNFTLKIRSTKLEDSAMYFCASSEGQGAVTEAFFGQGTRLTVV.

A few counts support this clonotype. The chain is built from TRBV27 and TRBJ2-5; TRBD1 matches 11 bases. The CDR3 length is 14 residues. The trim removed 8 bases at V and 5 bases at J, leaving 7 bases unmatched. Germline V CDR1 and CDR2: MNHEY, SMNVEV (reference sequence). CDR3 sequence reads: CASRIGQGAETQYF. The CDR3 DNA is TGTGCCAGCCGAATCGGACAGGGGGCGGAGACCCAGTACTTC.

This clonotype was observed many times. The CDR3 is CASISGVHRDTQYF. The CDR3 DNA sequence: TGTGCCAGCATTAGCGGGGTCCACAGAGATACGCAGTATTTT. The chain uses TRBV7-9 and TRBJ2-3, with 8 bases lining up with TRBD2. Germline CDR1 and CDR2: SEHNR and FQNEAQ (reference sequence). The V and J ends lost 7 bases and 5 bases, in that order; junction bases with no gene match: 8. The CDR3 extends over 14 amino acids.

In this sample, this clonotype turned up a few times. The J gene is TRBJ2-2, the V gene TRBV5-1, with 7 bases identical to TRBD2. CDR1 and CDR2 from the germline V gene are SGHRS and YFSETQ. This CDR3 spans 14 amino acids. Trimming took 4 bases from V and 6 from J; bases not matched to a gene: 6. The CDR3 coding sequence is TGCGCCAGCAGCCCATTCGCGGGGGCCGGGGAGCTGTTTTTT. Its translation is CASSPFAGAGELFF.

The chain couples TRBV5-5 to TRBJ2-7; a possible D gene is TRBD1 (6 bases). This CDR3 spans 15 amino acids. V was shortened by 1 base and J by 4 bases, with 15 bases between the two germline ends. The germline CDR1 and CDR2 sequences are SGHKS and YYEKEE (reference sequence). This chain's CDR3 is CASSLRWGQDYEQYF. The CDR3 DNA is TGTGCCAGCAGCTTGAGGTGGGGACAAGATTACGAGCAGTACTTC.

The chain joins TRBV7-2 to TRBJ2-7, with 13 nucleotides matching TRBD2. V dropped 6 bases and J dropped 2; count of bases not matched to a gene: 4. From germline, CDR1 is SGHTA and CDR2 FQGNSA. The CDR3 totals 15 residues. This chain's CDR3 is CASSSTSGGAYEQYF. The CDR3 region has the DNA TGTGCCAGCAGTTCTACTAGCGGGGGGGCCTACGAGCAGTACTTC.

In its sample, this clonotype was seen once. V gene TRBV7-8 combines with J gene TRBJ2-5; possible D gene TRBD1, 7 bases. The CDR3 length is 17 residues. The V gene's germline CDR1 is SGHVS and CDR2 FQNEAQ. V gave up 1 base and J gave up 2 bases, with 17 bases separating them. The CDR3 DNA follows: TGTGCCAGCAGCTTAGTCCAAGGGCAGGGGGGACAAGAGACCCAGTACTTC. This codes for CASSLVQGQGGQETQYF.

V is TRBV4-1 and J is TRBJ2-3; D not resolved. Trimming took off 4 bases at V and 1 base at J, with 12 bases between the two ends. CDR1 and CDR2 from the germline V gene are MGHRA and YSYEKL. The CDR3 contains 15 residues. The CDR3 loop reads CASSRRDGGTDTQYF. CDR3 coding DNA: TGCGCCAGCAGCCGTCGAGACGGAGGCACAGATACGCAGTATTTT.

This clonotype turned up a few times. J is TRBJ2-1 and V is TRBV27; no definite D call. Trimming shortened V by 6 bases and J by 9 bases, and 9 bases separated the two germline ends. The CDR3 has 11 residues. Germline CDR1 reads MNHEY; CDR2 reads SMNVEV (reference sequence). CDR3 amino acids: CASRNRVEQFF. CDR3 coding DNA: TGTGCCAGCAGAAATAGGGTTGAGCAGTTCTTC.

This clonotype was recorded a few times. The chain employs TRBV28 and TRBJ1-4; no definite D call. CDR3 size: 14 residues. Trimming removed 7 bases from V and 0 bases from J, with 9 bases in between. In germline, CDR1 is MDHEN, CDR2 SYDVKM. DNA for the CDR3: TGTGCCAGCACCCCGACGGCAACTAATGAAAAACTGTTTTTT. As protein: CASTPTATNEKLFF.

This clonotype was seen a few times. V usage is TRBV25-1 and J usage is TRBJ1-2, with D unclear. The V gene lost 1 base and the J gene lost 9 bases, with 9 bases spanning the gap. From germline, CDR1 is MGHDK and CDR2 SYGVNS. The CDR3 has 12 amino acids. In DNA form, the CDR3 reads TGTGCCAGCAGTGAATTGATAGGGAGCTACACCTTC. Translation: CASSELIGSYTF.

The chain employs TRBV6-1 and TRBJ2-2; D might be TRBD2 (7 bases). CDR3 length: 14 residues. Germline V gene data show CDR1 as MNHNS and CDR2 as SASEGT. V was trimmed by 7 bases and J by 0 bases, leaving 9 bases between them. The CDR3 sequence: CASKGGPNTGELFF. The CDR3 nucleotides read TGTGCCAGCAAGGGGGGGCCGAACACCGGGGAGCTGTTTTTT.

The V gene is TRBV20-1, the J gene TRBJ2-3, with D possibly being TRBD2 (7 bases). The CDR3 loop spans 15 amino acids. The V end was cut by 4 bases, the J end by 2 bases, with 16 bases between. Germline V gene sequence: CDR1 DFQATT, CDR2 SNEGSKA (reference sequence). The CDR3: CSANRGAGNTDTQYF. The CDR3 nucleotides read TGCAGTGCTAATCGGGGGGCAGGAAACACAGATACGCAGTATTTT.

This clonotype has just a few counts. The rearrangement joins TRBV6-2 or TRBV6-3 to TRBJ2-2, with D unclear. The CDR3 totals 14 residues. From germline, CDR1 is MNHEY and CDR2 SVGEGT. Trimming removed 5 bases at V and 6 bases at J, with 13 bases between. The CDR3 coding sequence is TGTGCCAGCAGTGGCCGGATGGACCCCGGGGAGCTGTTTTTT. It encodes CASSGRMDPGELFF.

This clonotype has a handful of counts. The genes are TRBV28 and TRBJ2-1; 10 bases match TRBD1. The CDR3 runs 19 residues. Germline trimming cut 5 bases from V and 7 bases from J; bases unmatched to any gene: 20. CDR1 is MDHEN, CDR2 SYDVKM, per germline. CDR3 region: CASSITRDRGLFLGNEQFF. Written as DNA, the CDR3 is TGTGCCAGCAGTATAACCCGGGACAGGGGTCTGTTTCTGGGGAATGAGCAGTTCTTC.

This clonotype appeared a few times. This chain links TRBV27 with TRBJ2-1, with D uncertain. This CDR3 comprises 14 residues. V was trimmed by 3 bases and J by 5 bases, leaving 11 bases between them. CDR1 MNHEY and CDR2 SMNVEV come from the germline V gene (reference sequence). CDR3 in amino acids: CASSLRRENNEQFF. In DNA, the CDR3 is TGTGCCAGCAGTTTGAGACGAGAAAACAATGAGCAGTTCTTC.

This clonotype occurred many times. This sequence joins TRBV3-1 and TRBJ2-1; tentative D call: TRBD2 (5 bases). Between the trimmed V and J ends, which lost 5 bases and 10 bases, there was a span of 24 bases. CDR1 and CDR2 from the germline V gene are LGHDT and YNNKEL (reference sequence). The CDR3 contains 16 residues. In DNA form, the CDR3 reads TGTGCCAGCAGCACTAGAGCTACACCGGGGAACGCCGAGCAGTTCTTC. Translation: CASSTRATPGNAEQFF.

This chain links TRBV11-2 with TRBJ2-1; D uncertain. The CDR3 runs to 13 residues. Per germline, CDR1 SGHAT and CDR2 FQNNGV. V lost 7 bases and J 8 bases, leaving 15 bases between the germline ends. CDR3: CASTGWGFDEQFF. The CDR3 DNA sequence: TGTGCCAGCACCGGATGGGGTTTCGATGAGCAGTTCTTC. The full variable domain, rest sourced from reference TRBV11-2 and TRBJ2-1, is EAGVAQSPRYKIIEKRQSVAFWCNPISGHATLYWYQQILGQGPKLLIQFQNNGVVDDSQLPKDRFSAERLKGVDSTLKIQPAKLEDSAVYLCASTGWGFDEQFFGPGTRLTVL.

This clonotype was detected a few times. This sequence joins TRBV6-2 or TRBV6-3 and TRBJ2-3; possibly TRBD1 or TRBD2 for D (5 bases each). CDR1 and CDR2 (germline): MNHEY, SVGEGT. The CDR3 loop spans 16 amino acids. V shed 0 bases and J shed 6 bases, with 16 bases lying between them. Here the CDR3 DNA reads TGTGCCAGCAGTTACTCGAGGGTACAGGCACGGGATACGCAGTATTTT. Translated: CASSYSRVQARDTQYF.

This clonotype has a handful of counts. The V gene is TRBV12-3 or TRBV12-4, the J gene TRBJ2-2; 8 bases fit TRBD1. This CDR3 has 16 residues. The J segment lost 6 bases and the V segment lost 5 bases, leaving 11 bases of the junction unmatched. Written as DNA, the CDR3 is TGTGCCAGCAGTCTCGGACAGGGAAAGGTGTCCGGGGAGCTGTTTTTT. Its translation: CASSLGQGKVSGELFF.

The chain recombines TRBV6-2 or TRBV6-3 with TRBJ2-1, with D uncertain. Trimming shortened V by 5 bases and J by 4 bases, and 9 bases separated the two germline ends. This CDR3 is built from 13 residues. Germline V gene lookup returns CDR1 MNHEY and CDR2 SVGEGT. As DNA, the CDR3 is TGTGCCAGCAGTATCTATGTGTACAATGAGCAGTTCTTC. This gives the protein CASSIYVYNEQFF.